A selection of T cell receptor beta chains follows, all from one sample in a study of OX40 agonist ivuxolimab in advanced cancers. Using immunoSEQ multiplex PCR, the repertoire was profiled, and TCRdb retains in-frame clones only, with some absent. Among some 70,000 clones listed, approximately 86% were seen once. Sequencing was performed on CD4+ or CD8+ T cells sorted from blood, taken in a trial of the OX40 agonist ivuxolimab. The receptor set was obtained from an adult with an advanced solid tumor such as melanoma, head and neck, liver or kidney cancer. Each CDR3 is given with its conserved first and last residue. The D gene is left open where the match is weak. Where a row states a size, it is once, few, many or the class of an expanded clone; other rows omit it.

TRBD2	TRBV7-6	TRBJ2-3	.	CASSLVGGSTDTQYF	TGTGCCAGCAGCTTAGTCGGGGGGAGCACAGATACGCAGTATTTT
.	TRBV7-8	TRBJ1-2	.	CAGSQSSSPLLGGYTF	TGTGCCGGCAGCCAAAGTTCCAGCCCGCTACTTGGGGGCTACACCTTC
.	TRBV1	TRBJ2-7	few	CTGKRGLKFHEQYF	TGCACCGGAAAGCGGGGGCTCAAATTCCACGAGCAGTACTTC
.	TRBV7-9	TRBJ2-2	.	CASSFGGGANTGELFF	TGTGCCAGCAGCTTTGGGGGTGGCGCGAACACCGGGGAGCTGTTTTTT
.	TRBV18	TRBJ1-1	few	CASSPLVSPNTEAFF	TGTGCCAGCTCACCACTAGTGAGCCCGAACACTGAAGCTTTCTTT
TRBD1	TRBV28	TRBJ1-2	.	CASSSGGSNYGYTF	TGTGCCAGCAGTTCAGGGGGCTCTAACTATGGCTACACCTTC
.	TRBV11-2	TRBJ2-2	.	CASSLPPAGSTGELFF	TGTGCCAGCAGCTTACCCCCGGCAGGGTCCACCGGGGAGCTGTTTTTT
.	TRBV6-5	TRBJ2-5	.	CASRPGNQETQYF	TGTGCCAGCAGGCCAGGAAACCAAGAGACCCAGTACTTC
.	TRBV28	TRBJ2-7	few	CASSGVYEQYF	TGTGCCAGCAGTGGGGTTTACGAGCAGTACTTC
.	TRBV9	TRBJ2-5	.	CASSVSSYKETQYF	TGTGCCAGCAGCGTCAGTTCGTATAAAGAGACCCAGTACTTC
.	TRBV2	TRBJ1-2	.	CARRDLGGNYGYTF	TGTGCCAGAAGAGACCTCGGGGGCAACTATGGCTACACCTTC
.	TRBV5-4	TRBJ2-3	once	CASSTDRDTQYF	TGTGCCAGCAGCACGGACAGAGATACGCAGTATTTT
.	TRBV2	TRBJ2-5	few	CASRDSTGGWGETQYF	TGTGCCAGCAGGGACTCGACAGGTGGATGGGGGGAGACCCAGTACTTC
TRBD1	TRBV28	TRBJ2-2	.	CASIGGDRAGELFF	TGTGCCAGCATAGGGGGCGACAGGGCCGGGGAGCTGTTTTTT
.	TRBV20-1	TRBJ1-2	once	CSAWDNGYTF	TGCAGTGCGTGGGACAATGGCTACACCTTC
TRBD1	TRBV4-1	TRBJ1-2	medium-sized	CASNLIDRGAYGYTF	TGCGCCAGCAACCTAATTGACAGGGGAGCGTATGGCTACACCTTC
.	TRBV7-2	TRBJ1-4	.	CASSPRRLANEKLFF	TGTGCCAGCAGTCCACGACGGCTAGCTAATGAAAAACTGTTTTTT
TRBD2	TRBV11-3	TRBJ2-3	.	CASSLAGGGTDTQYF	TGTGCCAGCAGCCTCGCGGGGGGAGGGACAGATACGCAGTATTTT
.	TRBV6-4	TRBJ2-1	.	CASSESWSSYNEQFF	TGTGCCAGCAGTGAGTCGTGGAGCTCCTACAATGAGCAGTTCTTC
.	TRBV28	TRBJ2-7	.	CASSLSRWSDGGAYEQYF	TGTGCCAGCAGTTTATCTAGGTGGTCAGACGGGGGAGCCTACGAGCAGTACTTC
.	TRBV5-6	TRBJ2-7	.	CASSLRARTTEQYF	TGTGCCAGCAGCTTGCGGGCTAGGACGACCGAGCAGTACTTC
TRBD2	TRBV11-2	TRBJ2-7	.	CASSLSLAGDYEQYF	TGTGCCAGCAGCTTAAGTCTAGCGGGAGACTACGAGCAGTACTTC
.	TRBV4-1	TRBJ1-1	.	CASSQDSQGSRGTEAFF	TGCGCCAGCAGCCAAGATAGTCAGGGGTCCCGAGGCACTGAAGCTTTCTTT
.	TRBV6-5	TRBJ2-5	.	CASSYSLAQETQYF	TGTGCCAGCAGTTATTCACTAGCCCAAGAGACCCAGTACTTC
.	TRBV5-6	TRBJ1-3	once	CASSLGPANSGNTIYF	TGTGCCAGCAGCTTAGGGCCGGCTAACTCTGGAAACACCATATATTTT
TRBD1	TRBV5-4	TRBJ1-1	.	CASSEQTGGLNTEAFF	TGTGCCAGCAGCGAACAAACAGGGGGCCTGAACACTGAAGCTTTCTTT
.	TRBV11-2	TRBJ2-7	.	CASSPREQTLEQYF	TGTGCCAGCAGCCCGAGGGAACAAACTCTCGAGCAGTACTTC
TRBD2	TRBV5-1	TRBJ2-1	.	CASSLEPSGRNSYNEQFF	TGCGCCAGCAGCTTGGAGCCTAGCGGGAGGAATTCCTACAATGAGCAGTTCTTC
TRBD1	TRBV5-4	TRBJ1-4	.	CASSLGGQLNEKLFF	TGTGCCAGCAGCTTGGGGGGACAGTTAAATGAAAAACTGTTTTTT
TRBD1	TRBV27	TRBJ2-7	.	CASSLRRTDRGHEQYF	TGTGCCAGCAGTTTAAGACGAACGGACAGGGGGCACGAGCAGTACTTC
.	TRBV7-8	TRBJ2-1	.	CASSPGGPGDEQFF	TGTGCCAGCAGCCCCGGAGGGCCGGGTGATGAGCAGTTCTTC
.	TRBV7-2	TRBJ2-7	.	CASSVGPTASYEQYF	TGTGCCAGCAGCGTAGGCCCCACCGCTTCCTACGAGCAGTACTTC
.	TRBV18	TRBJ1-5	.	CASSPQERQPQHF	TGTGCCAGCTCACCACAAGAGCGTCAGCCCCAGCATTTT
.	TRBV2	TRBJ1-4	.	CASRGVGSEKLFF	TGTGCCAGCAGGGGGGTGGGGAGTGAAAAACTGTTTTTT
TRBD1	TRBV29-1	TRBJ1-4	.	CSVWGRGNSEKLFF	TGCAGCGTTTGGGGCAGGGGGAACAGTGAAAAACTGTTTTTT
.	TRBV18	TRBJ1-1	.	CASSPQGEGTEAFF	TGTGCCAGCTCACCGCAGGGCGAGGGCACTGAAGCTTTCTTT
TRBD1	TRBV5-1	TRBJ1-1	once	CASTGGTEAFF	TGCGCCAGTACAGGGGGCACTGAAGCTTTCTTT
TRBD2	TRBV6-1	TRBJ2-1	.	CASSESGREGQFF	TGTGCCAGCAGTGAGAGCGGGAGGGAAGGACAGTTCTTC
.	TRBV18	TRBJ1-5	.	CASSRRTADQPQHF	TGTGCCAGCTCACGACGGACAGCCGATCAGCCCCAGCATTTT
TRBD2	TRBV19	TRBJ2-3	once	CASSIGSSGGARDTQYF	TGTGCCAGTAGTATAGGTTCTAGCGGGGGGGCACGGGATACGCAGTATTTT
TRBD2	TRBV20-1	TRBJ2-3	.	CSGLAPDTQYF	TGCAGCGGACTAGCCCCAGATACGCAGTATTTT
TRBD1	TRBV7-2	TRBJ2-4	.	CASSLAKGTGVLIAKNIQYF	TGTGCCAGCAGCTTAGCGAAGGGGACAGGGGTATTAATCGCCAAAAACATTCAGTACTTC
.	TRBV19	TRBJ2-7	.	CASSARGATYEQYF	TGTGCCAGTAGTGCTCGGGGTGCTACCTACGAGCAGTACTTC
.	TRBV19	TRBJ1-5	.	CASSIDRGDSGNQPQHF	TGTGCCAGTAGTATAGACCGAGGAGACAGCGGCAATCAGCCCCAGCATTTT
.	TRBV18	TRBJ1-1	.	CASSIDLNTEAFF	TGTGCCAGCTCAATCGACCTTAACACTGAAGCTTTCTTT
.	TRBV29-1	TRBJ2-5	.	CSVRGETQYF	TGCAGCGTTAGGGGAGAGACCCAGTACTTC
TRBD2	TRBV7-2	TRBJ2-3	.	CASSLVAGGLFVDTQYF	TGTGCCAGCAGCTTAGTAGCGGGGGGGCTGTTTGTAGATACGCAGTATTTT
TRBD2	TRBV7-9	TRBJ2-7	.	CASSLVLAGDVQYF	TGTGCCAGCAGCTTAGTACTAGCGGGAGATGTGCAGTACTTC
TRBD2	TRBV5-6	TRBJ2-1	.	CASSPWGGNEQFF	TGTGCCAGCAGCCCTTGGGGGGGGAATGAGCAGTTCTTC
.	TRBV5-1	TRBJ1-1	.	CASSLQTGPNTEAFF	TGCGCCAGCAGCCTTCAGACGGGACCAAACACTGAAGCTTTCTTT
.	TRBV5-6	TRBJ1-5	.	CASSLMELDNQPQHF	TGTGCCAGCAGCTTGATGGAATTGGACAATCAGCCCCAGCATTTT
.	TRBV4-3	TRBJ1-1	.	CASMSHARQNTEAFF	TGCGCCAGCATGTCCCACGCGCGGCAGAACACTGAAGCTTTCTTT
.	TRBV28	TRBJ1-3	.	CASSPGEAYSGNTIYF	TGTGCCAGCAGCCCGGGGGAGGCGTATTCTGGAAACACCATATATTTT
TRBD2	TRBV5-1	TRBJ2-7	.	CASSAGTSGYEQYF	TGCGCCAGCAGCGCCGGGACTAGCGGGTACGAGCAGTACTTC
TRBD2	TRBV5-1	TRBJ2-3	.	CASSLRLAGSTDTQYF	TGCGCCAGCAGCTTGAGACTAGCGGGAAGCACAGATACGCAGTATTTT
TRBD2	TRBV6-6	TRBJ2-5	.	CASSLLAGGTGGQYF	TGTGCCAGCAGTTTACTAGCGGGGGGCACCGGTGGCCAGTACTTC
.	TRBV28	TRBJ2-3	.	CASSWMTLQGDTQYF	TGTGCCAGCAGTTGGATGACTCTTCAGGGGGATACGCAGTATTTT
.	TRBV5-4	TRBJ1-3	.	CASSLAPGTGNTIYF	TGTGCCAGCAGCTTGGCCCCAGGGACTGGAAACACCATATATTTT
TRBD2	TRBV7-3	TRBJ2-3	.	CASSRGASGSRSTDTQYF	TGTGCCAGCAGCCGAGGGGCTAGCGGGAGCCGGAGCACAGATACGCAGTATTTT